This T cell receptor (beta chain) is drawn from a study of STAT5B mutations in CD4+ large granular lymphocyte leukemia. In this sample, this clone turned up once. The same CDR3 arises from other DNA sequences in this sample as well. Clones were read by immunoSEQ multiplex PCR, and TCRdb kept only the in-frame ones, dropping some. The repertoire includes some 45,000 clones, 86% of them detected once, and approximately 2.5% sits in the top ten. The CDR3 covers 12 residues. Germline V gene data show CDR1 as SGHTA and CDR2 as FQGTGA. Between the trimmed V and J ends, which lost 1 base and 7 bases, there was a span of 5 bases.

The TCR sequence derives from a human donor in good health. Sequencing was done on a sample of CD4+ T cells from blood buffy coats. V is TRBV7-3 and J is TRBJ2-1; D is unresolved. Written as DNA, the CDR3 is TGTGCCAGCAGCTTAATGGATAATGAGCAGTTCTTC. Its protein product is CASSLMDNEQFF.